This T cell receptor (beta chain) was found in a study of blood T cell repertoires in COVID-19. Across the study: Acute-phase and convalescent COVID-19 samples originated in the United States, Italy and Spain. T cells, B-cell-depleted T cells, or PBMCs provided the cDNA or gDNA that served as material.

This clone occurred a few times. Per the authors' pipeline: Reference gene primer amplification gave estimated nucleated cell counts. Clones were sequenced by immunoSEQ multiplex PCR, and TCRdb holds only the in-frame ones, with some missing. The V and J calls and clone size are taken from that table; D and trimming were inferred from the DNA. The sample records about 190,000 clones, less than 80% being singletons. V lost 1 base and J lost 4, with 13 bases in between. The CDR3 is 15 amino acids. Germline CDR1 reads MDHEN; CDR2 reads SYDVKM. What was sequenced was peripheral blood. The receptor's source is a woman aged 45-59 years with acute or convalescent COVID-19. The genes are TRBV28 and TRBJ1-2, with D maybe TRBD1 (6 bases). This CDR3 is CASSLLVGAVYGYTF. As DNA, the CDR3 is TGTGCCAGCAGTTTATTGGTGGGGGCGGTCTATGGCTACACCTTC.